Below, 15 T cell receptor beta chains from the same sample are listed, as sequenced in a study of technical replicates of blood from a handful of donors. Assay used: immunoSEQ multiplex PCR; TCRdb lists only in-frame clones, some missing. The table shows approximately 74,000 clones, with approximately 88% occurring only once. The sequenced sample was PBMCs. The source of these receptors is a human donor in good health. Some clones in this sample may be carry-over from other donors' samples.

This chain uses TRBV30 with TRBJ2-7, with D perhaps matching TRBD2 (5 bases). This CDR3 is 14 amino acids long. Germline values: CDR1 GTSNPN, CDR2 SVGIG (reference sequence). Trimming removed 0 bases from V and 0 bases from J, with 9 bases in between. The CDR3 loop is CAWSVGLVSYEQYF. DNA for the CDR3: TGTGCCTGGAGTGTAGGACTGGTCTCCTACGAGCAGTACTTC. Looking up the rest from reference TRBV30 and TRBJ2-7 gives the full variable domain: SQTIHQWPATLVQPVGSPLSLECTVEGTSNPNLYWYRQAAGRGLQLLFYSVGIGQISSEVPQNLSASRPQDRQFILSSKKLLLSDSGFYLCAWSVGLVSYEQYFGPGTRLTVT.

The chain joins TRBV6-4 to TRBJ2-6; D remains ambiguous. From germline, CDR1 is MRHNA and CDR2 SNTAGT. CDR3 size: 14 residues. Trimming took 5 bases from V and 4 from J, leaving 9 bases between them. The CDR3 region is CASSPTSGANVLTF. The CDR3 DNA follows: TGTGCCAGCAGTCCTACCTCCGGGGCCAACGTCCTGACTTTC.

The V gene is TRBV7-9, the J gene TRBJ1-2; D gene unclear. The germline gives CDR1 SEHNR, CDR2 FQNEAQ (reference sequence). Trimming took off 6 bases at V and 3 bases at J, with 20 bases between the two ends. The CDR3 loop spans 16 amino acids. CDR3 nucleotide sequence: TGTGCCAGCAGTCAAAGCCGGGGAACTCAGGACTATGGCTACACCTTC. This codes for CASSQSRGTQDYGYTF.

The chain is built from TRBV27 and TRBJ1-3, with TRBD1 matching over 7 bases. The V gene end was trimmed by 4 bases and the J gene end by 4 bases; junction bases not matched to a gene: 7. The CDR3 is made up of 15 amino acids. Germline V lookup: CDR1 MNHEY, CDR2 SMNVEV (reference sequence). CDR3 loop: CASSSSGGLGNTIYF. The DNA for the CDR3 is TGTGCCAGCAGTTCGTCAGGGGGTCTCGGAAACACCATATATTTT.

The CDR3 DNA sequence: TGTGCCAGTAGTATAGTACAGGGCCCTTCACCCCTCCACTTT. Translated: CASSIVQGPSPLHF. J is TRBJ1-6 and V is TRBV19, with D perhaps TRBD1 (6 bases). Germline V CDR1 and CDR2: LNHDA, SQIVND (reference sequence). The CDR3 extends over 14 amino acids. Trimming took 1 base from V and 9 from J, leaving 10 bases between them. The whole variable domain, filled in from reference TRBV19 and TRBJ1-6, reads DGGITQSPKYLFRKEGQNVTLSCEQNLNHDAMYWYRQDPGQGLRLIYYSQIVNDFQKGDIAEGYSVSREKKESFPLTVTSAQKNPTAFYLCASSIVQGPSPLHFGNGTRLTVT.

This clone was counted a few times. The chain is built from TRBV19 and TRBJ2-7; D gene uncertain. This CDR3 region has 13 residues. CDR1 and CDR2 from the germline V gene are LNHDA and SQIVND (reference sequence). V lost 4 bases and J 3 bases, leaving 10 bases between the germline ends. This CDR3 reads CASSTRHHYEQYF. DNA of the CDR3: TGTGCCAGTAGTACGAGACATCACTACGAGCAGTACTTC.

CDR3 loop: CASSHLYRGEGKNIQYF. DNA for the CDR3: TGCGCCAGCAGCCACCTCTACAGGGGAGAAGGCAAAAACATTCAGTACTTC. The chain combines TRBV4-1 with TRBJ2-4, with 7 bases aligning to TRBD1. J gave up 3 bases and V 3 bases, and 11 bases lay outside the gene matches. CDR1 is MGHRA and CDR2 is YSYEKL in the germline V gene. This CDR3 has 17 amino acids.

The V call is TRBV7-3, the J call TRBJ2-5; 8 bases map to TRBD1. The CDR3 is made up of 13 amino acids. CDR1 and CDR2 (germline): SGHTA, FQGTGA. Unmatched junction bases numbered 2, after V lost 4 bases and J lost 4 bases. CDR3 loop: CASSWTGRETQYF. The CDR3 bases are TGTGCCAGCAGCTGGACAGGGAGAGAGACCCAGTACTTC.

The rearrangement links TRBV6-6 to TRBJ2-7; 7 nucleotides align to TRBD1. The V gene end was trimmed by 0 bases and the J gene end by 5 bases; junction bases not matched to a gene: 7. Germline loops: CDR1 MNHNY, CDR2 SVGAGI (reference sequence). CDR3 length: 15 residues. This chain's CDR3 is CASSYSRGQRNEQYF. CDR3 coding DNA: TGTGCCAGCAGTTACTCGAGGGGACAGAGAAACGAGCAGTACTTC.

The V and J genes are TRBV27 and TRBJ2-2; 13 bases agree with TRBD2. The trim removed 6 bases at V and 1 base at J, leaving 8 bases unmatched. CDR3 length equals 18 residues. CDR1 is MNHEY and CDR2 is SMNVEV in the germline V gene (reference sequence). CDR3 nucleotides: TGTGCCAGCAGCCACAGGACTAGCGGGAGAGGGAACACCGGGGAGCTGTTTTTT. It is translated as CASSHRTSGRGNTGELFF.

This clone was counted once. The chain employs TRBV18 and TRBJ1-5, with D possibly being TRBD1 (5 bases). Germline-derived CDR1 and CDR2 are KGHSH and LQKENI. Trimming removed 3 bases at V and 8 bases at J, with 14 bases between. CDR3 length: 14 amino acids. The CDR3 here is CASSPGQGGEPQHF. The CDR3 DNA is TGTGCCAGCTCACCGGGGCAGGGAGGAGAGCCCCAGCATTTT. Variable domain in full (rest from reference TRBV18 and TRBJ1-5): NAGVMQNPRHLVRRRGQEARLRCSPMKGHSHVYWYRQLPEEGLKFMVYLQKENIIDESGMPKERFSAEFPKEGPSILRIQQVVRGDSAAYFCASSPGQGGEPQHFGDGTRLSIL.

The rearrangement uses TRBV7-6 and TRBJ2-3; D is perhaps TRBD1 (5 bases). Trimming took off 1 base at V and 1 base at J, with 12 bases between the two ends. Per germline, CDR1 SGHVS and CDR2 FNYEAQ. There are 16 residues in the CDR3. The CDR3 region is CASSLEWLGGTDTQYF. The CDR3, as DNA: TGTGCCAGCAGCTTAGAGTGGCTAGGGGGCACAGATACGCAGTATTTT.

The chain links TRBV11-2 to TRBJ2-5; D not resolved. V lost 3 bases to trimming and J lost 5 bases, with 13 bases between them. The CDR3 is 14 residues long. CDR1 and CDR2 from the germline V gene are SGHAT and FQNNGV. CDR3 loop: CASSFIAARETQYF. The CDR3 region has the DNA TGTGCCAGCAGCTTCATTGCGGCCCGGGAGACCCAGTACTTC.

In nucleotides, the CDR3 is TGTGCCAGCAGCTTAACCGGGAGGGCCAATGAGCAGTTCTTC. Translated, it gives CASSLTGRANEQFF. The chain links TRBV11-3 to TRBJ2-1; 8 bases map to TRBD2. The V gene end was trimmed by 2 bases and the J gene end by 6 bases; junction bases not matched to a gene: 3. The V gene's germline CDR1 is SGHNT and CDR2 YENEEA. The CDR3 consists of 14 residues.

The V call is TRBV6-5, the J call TRBJ1-1; 7 bases map to TRBD1. V gave up 2 bases and J gave up 7 bases; unmatched junction bases: 7. The CDR3 sequence is 14 residues long. Per the germline V gene, CDR1 is MNHEY and CDR2 is SVGAGI. The CDR3 loop is CASSYTPRTGEAFF. The CDR3 DNA reads as TGTGCCAGCAGTTACACACCCAGGACAGGTGAAGCTTTCTTT.